These 10 T cell receptor beta chains came from one sample sequenced in a study of T cells after yellow fever vaccination (dated by TCRdb to the late 2010s). Per the publication, the treatment or condition label means: live attenuated yellow fever vaccine strain. Preparation of the library involved 5' RACE. The listed sequencing device is Illumina NovaSeq 6000. The public reads were quality trimmed at Q25 with fastp and then assembled into clones with MiXCR by TCRdb, keeping productive beta chains. CDR3 protein sequences are deduplicated, and each keeps its most common genes and DNA. This sample comprises 120,000 or so distinct CDR3 sequences, over 12% of them detected only once. The top ten clones comprise roughly 41% of the sample. Sequenced here: CD8+ T cells sorted from PBMCs, sampled 5 days after the yellow fever booster vaccination. The receptor set was obtained from a man between 18 and 29 years old who received the YFV17D yellow fever vaccine.

The chain recombines TRBV6-1 with TRBJ1-5, with D possibly being TRBD1 (6 bases). CDR3 length equals 15 residues. Germline assignment: CDR1 MNHNS and CDR2 SASEGT. Trimming shortened V by 4 bases and J by 3 bases, and 13 bases separated the two germline ends. CDR3 nucleotide sequence: TGTGCCAGCAGTGTCACAGGGTTTTCCAATCAGCCCCAGCATTTT. Protein product: CASSVTGFSNQPQHF.

This clonotype was counted a few times. The chain recombines TRBV6-1 with TRBJ1-5; weak D call: TRBD1 (5 bases). V was clipped by 2 bases and J by 6 bases, with 11 bases between them. From germline, CDR1 is MNHNS and CDR2 SASEGT. The CDR3 spans 14 residues. The CDR3 region is CASSELGTSQPQHF. CDR3 DNA sequence: TGTGCCAGCAGTGAACTGGGGACGAGTCAGCCCCAGCATTTT.

The chain links TRBV7-9 to TRBJ2-5, with D uncertain. Trimming took 5 bases from V and 5 from J, leaving 15 bases between them. The CDR3 is made up of 14 amino acids. Germline V gene lookup returns CDR1 SEHNR and CDR2 FQNEAQ (reference sequence). CDR3 in amino acids: CASSPSVFVETQYF. CDR3 bases: TGTGCCAGCAGCCCAAGTGTCTTCGTGGAGACCCAGTACTTC. The full variable domain, its missing parts supplied by reference TRBV7-9 and TRBJ2-5, is DTGVSQNPRHKITKRGQNVTFRCDPISEHNRLYWYRQTLGQGPEFLTYFQNEAQLEKSRLLSDRFSAERPKGSFSTLEIQRTEQGDSAMYLCASSPSVFVETQYFGPGTRLLVL.

The chain is built from TRBV12-3 or TRBV12-4 and TRBJ1-3; TRBD1 aligns across 8 bases. V trimming: 6 bases; J trimming: 4 bases; junction bases outside the gene matches: 14. The length of the CDR3 is 17 residues. The CDR3 DNA reads as TGTGCCAGCAGGCGAAGGACAGGGTCGCCGTCCGGAAACACCATATATTTT. Translated, it gives CASRRRTGSPSGNTIYF.

The rearrangement joins TRBV12-3 or TRBV12-4 to TRBJ2-2; unclear D gene. Trimming took off 3 bases at V and 3 bases at J, with 8 bases between the two ends. This CDR3 is built from 14 residues. For the CDR3, the DNA is TGTGCCAGCAGTTTTCACGAGGACACCGGGGAGCTGTTTTTT. Translating gives CASSFHEDTGELFF.

This clonotype was counted between two and nine times. The chain uses TRBV9 and TRBJ2-5; tentative D call: TRBD1 (5 bases). CDR1 and CDR2 from the germline V gene are SGDLS and YYNGEE. The CDR3 runs to 13 residues. Trimming took off 4 bases at V and 7 bases at J, with 14 bases between the two ends. The CDR3 coding sequence is TGTGCCAGCAGCCCGGACAAGGCGGCGACCCAGTACTTC. It specifies CASSPDKAATQYF.

J is TRBJ2-5 and V is TRBV7-9; D possibly matches TRBD1 or TRBD2 (6 bases each). In germline, CDR1 is SEHNR, CDR2 FQNEAQ (reference sequence). Trimming took off 5 bases at V and 3 bases at J, with 19 bases between the two ends. This CDR3 contains 16 residues. CDR3 bases: TGTGCCAGCAGCCCCATTGAGGGGGGCCGCAAAGAGACCCAGTACTTC. Its translation: CASSPIEGGRKETQYF.

This clonotype was seen only once. The CDR3 loop is CSASWVSSYNEQFF. The CDR3 DNA is TGCAGTGCTAGCTGGGTCAGCTCCTACAATGAGCAGTTCTTC. The chain has TRBV20-1 and TRBJ2-1; D is undetermined. The germline V gene has CDR1 DFQATT and CDR2 SNEGSKA (reference sequence). Trimming took off 3 bases at V and 0 bases at J, with 9 bases between the two ends. The CDR3 loop spans 14 amino acids.

In this sample, this clonotype turned up many times. The chain uses TRBV4-3 and TRBJ2-3; D perhaps matches TRBD2 (6 bases). Trimming left V 5 bases short and J 4 bases short, with 13 bases between. Looked up from germline, CDR1 is LGHNA and CDR2 is YSLEER. This CDR3 contains 14 residues. The CDR3 region is CASSSGREPDTQYF. CDR3 sequence (DNA): TGCGCCAGCAGCTCGGGACGGGAGCCAGATACGCAGTATTTT.

V and J are TRBV4-2 and TRBJ2-3; 7 nucleotides agree with TRBD2. Per germline, CDR1 LGHNA and CDR2 YNFKEQ. V was pared by 4 bases and J by 2 bases, with 12 bases of the junction left unmatched. CDR3 size: 17 residues. CDR3 nucleotides: TGTGCCAGCAGCCGACAAGAGCCAGCGGGGTTCACAGATACGCAGTATTTT. It is translated as CASSRQEPAGFTDTQYF.